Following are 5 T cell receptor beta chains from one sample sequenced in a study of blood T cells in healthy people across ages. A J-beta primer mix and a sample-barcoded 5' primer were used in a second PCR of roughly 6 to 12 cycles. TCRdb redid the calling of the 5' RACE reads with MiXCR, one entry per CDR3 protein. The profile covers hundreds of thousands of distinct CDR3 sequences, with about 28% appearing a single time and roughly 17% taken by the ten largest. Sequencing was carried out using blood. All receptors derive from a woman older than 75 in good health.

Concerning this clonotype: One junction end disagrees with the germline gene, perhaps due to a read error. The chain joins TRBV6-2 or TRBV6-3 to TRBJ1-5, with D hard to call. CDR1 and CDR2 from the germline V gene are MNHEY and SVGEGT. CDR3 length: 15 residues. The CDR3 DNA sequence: TGTGCCTGCAGAGAGCGGGGAGTAGCAAATCAGCCCCAGCATTTT. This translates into CACRERGVANQPQHF.

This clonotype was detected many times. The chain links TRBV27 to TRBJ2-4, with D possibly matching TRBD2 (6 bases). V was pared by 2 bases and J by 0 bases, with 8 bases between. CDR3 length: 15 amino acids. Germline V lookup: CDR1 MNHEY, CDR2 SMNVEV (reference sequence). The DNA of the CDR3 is TGTGCCAGCAGTTTAGCGGGGCTAGCCAAAAACATTCAGTACTTC. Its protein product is CASSLAGLAKNIQYF.

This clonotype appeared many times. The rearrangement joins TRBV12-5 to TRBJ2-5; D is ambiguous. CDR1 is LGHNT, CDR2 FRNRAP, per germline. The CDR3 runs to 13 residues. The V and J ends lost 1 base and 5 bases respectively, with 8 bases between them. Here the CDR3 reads CASGLGTVETQYF. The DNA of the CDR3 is TGTGCTAGTGGTTTGGGAACCGTCGAGACCCAGTACTTC.

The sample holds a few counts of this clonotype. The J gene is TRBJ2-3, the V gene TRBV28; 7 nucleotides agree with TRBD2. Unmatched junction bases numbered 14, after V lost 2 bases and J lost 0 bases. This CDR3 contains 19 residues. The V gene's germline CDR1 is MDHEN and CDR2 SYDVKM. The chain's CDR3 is CASSLTGGGGGTSTDTQYF. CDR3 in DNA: TGTGCCAGCAGTTTAACGGGAGGAGGCGGGGGAACTAGCACAGATACGCAGTATTTT.

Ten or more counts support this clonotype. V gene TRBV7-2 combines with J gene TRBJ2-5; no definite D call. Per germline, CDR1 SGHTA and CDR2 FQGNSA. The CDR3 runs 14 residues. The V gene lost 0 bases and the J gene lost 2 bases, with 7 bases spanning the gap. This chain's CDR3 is CASSLAGQQETQYF. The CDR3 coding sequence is TGTGCCAGCAGCTTAGCTGGGCAGCAAGAGACCCAGTACTTC.